The T cell receptor beta chain under discussion was sequenced for a study of blood T cells in healthy people across ages. Germline lookup yields CDR1 SGHTA and CDR2 FQGNSA. The CDR3 consists of 17 residues. With 4 bases clipped from V and 0 bases from J, the junction kept 9 bases outside the gene matches. A remark on this clonotype: As yet, its antigen is unknown.

Study conclusions and caveats: Long-lived donors had more naive CD4+ cells and higher diversity than aged donors. Across samples, TCR beta diversity tracked strongly with naive T cell percentage.

A second PCR of about 7 to 12 cycles used a sample-barcoded 5' primer and a J-beta primer mix. The authors tagged each cDNA molecule using a template-switch adaptor with 12 random nucleotides. All samples gave at least 3 million CDR3-containing paired-end reads. MiXCR, applied by TCRdb to the 5' RACE reads, yields one record per CDR3 protein. This sample has 1.5 million to 2 million distinct CDR3 sequences; 25% to 30% occur once, and the top ten carry 7% to 9%. The gene calls are TRBV7-2 and TRBJ2-7; 10 nucleotides align to TRBD2. The sample was blood. This TCR was recovered from a woman in her 30s in good health. For the CDR3, the DNA is TGTGCCAGCAGCTCCCACCTAGCGGGAGTTAGCTCCTACGAGCAGTACTTC. Its translation: CASSSHLAGVSSYEQYF.